Each of the 26 T cell receptor beta chains below was sequenced from the same sample in a study of T cells in Graves' hyperthyroidism and ophthalmopathy. Amplified regions were TCR beta CDR3 sequences from RNA transcripts. The HTBI primer set drove a first-round RT-PCR of the TCR CDR3. Using its own MiXCR run on the multiplex PCR reads, TCRdb lists one record per CDR3 protein. The table records roughly 700,000 distinct CDR3 sequences, roughly a sixth of them present only once. Sequencing was performed on blood. The receptors shown here come from a man between 45 and 60 years old with Graves' hyperthyroidism.

This clonotype was counted many times. J is TRBJ2-2 and V is TRBV3-1; the D is unclear. V was pared by 5 bases and J by 6 bases, with 7 bases between. Germline V CDR1 and CDR2: LGHDT, YNNKEL (reference sequence). This CDR3 spans 12 amino acids. In DNA, the CDR3 is TGTGCCAGCAGCTACCCGTCCGGGGAGCTGTTTTTT. Amino acid sequence: CASSYPSGELFF.

This clonotype was counted many times. The rearrangement joins TRBV12-3 or TRBV12-4 to TRBJ1-1; a possible D gene is TRBD1 (5 bases). The CDR3 runs to 11 residues. V lost 6 bases and J 9 bases, leaving 11 bases between the germline ends. The CDR3 DNA sequence: TGTGCCAGCAGCTTGGGGGTTAAAGCTTTCTTT. The encoded protein is CASSLGVKAFF.

The V call is TRBV19, the J call TRBJ1-2; D is unresolved. Per germline, CDR1 LNHDA and CDR2 SQIVND (reference sequence). Trimming removed 1 base from V and 7 bases from J, with 4 bases in between. There are 11 residues in the CDR3. The CDR3 loop is CASSIAGGYTF. CDR3 DNA sequence: TGTGCCAGTAGTATAGCGGGTGGCTACACCTTC.

This clonotype was seen many times. The rearrangement links TRBV2 to TRBJ2-3; 9 nucleotides agree with TRBD1. Per germline, CDR1 SNHLY and CDR2 FYNNEI. V lost 10 bases and J lost 1; bases outside the gene matches: 6. CDR3 length: 14 amino acids. Here the CDR3 DNA reads TGTGCCAACCGCCGGGACAGGGGCACAGATACGCAGTATTTT. It yields the protein CANRRDRGTDTQYF. The full variable domain, with the rest looked up from reference TRBV2 and TRBJ2-3, is EPEVTQTPSHQVTQMGQEVILRCVPISNHLYFYWYRQILGQKVEFLVSFYNNEISEKSEIFDDQFSVERPDGSNFTLKIRSTKLEDSAMYFCANRRDRGTDTQYFGPGTRLTVL.

The chain recombines TRBV20-1 with TRBJ1-5; D remains unclear. The CDR3 loop spans 12 amino acids. The germline V gene encodes CDR1 DFQATT and CDR2 SNEGSKA (reference sequence). With 2 bases removed from V and 3 bases from J, the gap between germline ends came to 5 bases. CDR3 protein: CSARRHNQPQHF. The CDR3 DNA reads TGCAGTGCTAGACGGCACAATCAGCCCCAGCATTTT.

This clonotype has at least ten counts. The chain is built from TRBV24-1 and TRBJ2-2; TRBD1 agrees at 7 bases. The CDR3 length is 17 residues. Germline CDR1 and CDR2: KGHDR and SFDVKD. V shed 7 bases and J 5 bases; nucleotides not matched to a gene: 15. CDR3 sequence: CATRSNIQGRQTGELFF. CDR3 nucleotides: TGTGCCACCAGGTCGAATATACAGGGGAGACAAACCGGGGAGCTGTTTTTT.

This clonotype was recorded at least ten times. The chain couples TRBV27 to TRBJ1-2; D gene ambiguous. V lost 8 bases and J 5 bases, leaving 21 bases between the germline ends. Germline-derived CDR1 and CDR2 are MNHEY and SMNVEV (reference sequence). CDR3 length equals 15 residues. The CDR3 DNA is TGTGCCAGCGGTGACCTATTGGGAAGTGGGTATGGCTACACCTTC. Translating gives CASGDLLGSGYGYTF.

This clonotype was counted ten times or more. The chain recombines TRBV27 with TRBJ1-6; D uncertain. Trimming stripped 4 bases from V and 7 bases from J, with 11 bases between. Looked up from germline, CDR1 is MNHEY and CDR2 is SMNVEV (reference sequence). The CDR3 is made up of 14 amino acids. The CDR3 is CASSSYPGNSPLHF. The CDR3 DNA is TGTGCCAGCAGTTCCTACCCGGGGAATTCACCCCTCCACTTT.

V and J are TRBV4-3 and TRBJ1-2; 8 bases align to TRBD1. Germline CDR1 is LGHNA and CDR2 is YSLEER. After removal of 0 bases from V and 3 bases from J, the junction contained 3 bases not matched to a gene. There are 15 residues in the CDR3. The CDR3 here is CASSQDRGRHYGYTF. In DNA form, the CDR3 reads TGCGCCAGCAGCCAAGACAGGGGGCGTCACTATGGCTACACCTTC.

This clonotype has a handful of counts. V and J are TRBV5-1 and TRBJ2-1; 7 nucleotides agree with TRBD2. The CDR3 contains 16 residues. V gave up 3 bases and J gave up 0 bases; unmatched junction bases: 6. Germline values: CDR1 SGHRS, CDR2 YFSETQ. CDR3 nucleotides: TGCGCCAGCAGCTGGGGGGGTCTGCGCTCCTACAATGAGCAGTTCTTC. Its protein product is CASSWGGLRSYNEQFF.

This clonotype was detected ten times or more. The J gene is TRBJ2-1, the V gene TRBV6-1; 12 bases are shared with TRBD2. Trimming took 5 bases from V and 0 from J; bases not matched to a gene: 11. The CDR3 is 19 amino acids. Germline values: CDR1 MNHNS, CDR2 SASEGT. CDR3 sequence: CASSYNLAGGPFSYNEQFF. In DNA form, the CDR3 reads TGTGCCAGCAGTTATAATCTAGCGGGAGGGCCCTTCTCCTACAATGAGCAGTTCTTC.

This clonotype has a count of ten or more. This chain joins TRBV28 and TRBJ1-5; tentatively, D is TRBD1 (5 bases). This CDR3 is built from 15 residues. The V and J ends lost 3 bases and 5 bases respectively, with 14 bases between them. Per the germline V gene, CDR1 is MDHEN and CDR2 is SYDVKM. The CDR3 loop is CASSFQGSPHQPQHF. The CDR3 DNA sequence: TGTGCCAGCAGTTTTCAGGGCAGCCCCCATCAGCCCCAGCATTTT.

This clonotype was counted ten times or more. This chain links TRBV27 with TRBJ2-1, with D possibly TRBD2 on 6 matching bases. The V and J ends lost 7 bases and 2 bases respectively, with 15 bases between them. This CDR3 has 15 residues. Germline CDR1 reads MNHEY; CDR2 reads SMNVEV (reference sequence). The CDR3 nucleotides read TGTGCCAGCACGCCGGGGGTACGCCCCTACAATGAGCAGTTCTTC. This sequence encodes CASTPGVRPYNEQFF.

This clonotype was detected many times. The rearrangement joins TRBV28 to TRBJ2-5, with 9 bases lining up with TRBD1. The CDR3 sequence is 14 residues long. CDR1 is MDHEN, CDR2 SYDVKM, per germline. J lost 5 bases, V lost 6 bases, and 7 bases had no gene match. Written as DNA, the CDR3 is TGTGCCAGCAGCAACGGACAGGGGATGGAGACCCAGTACTTC. Its translation: CASSNGQGMETQYF. Combining the CDR3 with reference TRBV28 and TRBJ2-5 gives the whole variable domain DVKVTQSSRYLVKRTGEKVFLECVQDMDHENMFWYRQDPGLGLRLIYFSYDVKMKEKGDIPEGYSVSREKKERFSLILESASTNQTSMYLCASSNGQGMETQYFGPGTRLLVL.

This clonotype has a count of ten or more. V usage is TRBV18 and J usage is TRBJ1-1; perhaps TRBD1 as D (5 bases). Per the germline V gene, CDR1 is KGHSH and CDR2 is LQKENI. V lost 3 bases, J lost 3 bases, and 14 bases lay in between. The length of the CDR3 is 15 residues. This chain's CDR3 is CASSPQGNVDTEAFF. The CDR3 nucleotides are TGTGCCAGCTCACCGCAGGGTAACGTTGACACTGAAGCTTTCTTT.

The chain uses TRBV20-1 and TRBJ2-7; 9 bases are a match to TRBD2. V dropped 6 bases and J dropped 2; count of bases not matched to a gene: 11. Germline loops: CDR1 DFQATT, CDR2 SNEGSKA (reference sequence). The CDR3 is 15 residues long. The CDR3 DNA sequence: TGCAGTGCCGACGAAATTAGCGGGGGTCCCTACGAGCAGTACTTC. Translation gives CSADEISGGPYEQYF.

Ten or more counts support this clonotype. The chain carries TRBV28 and TRBJ1-1; D possibly corresponds to TRBD1 (5 bases). Germline V lookup: CDR1 MDHEN, CDR2 SYDVKM. This CDR3 spans 14 amino acids. V was cut by 6 bases and J by 6 bases, with 17 bases left in between. The CDR3 nucleotides read TGTGCCAGCAGCTCCCTGGGGGGAAGGGCTGAAGCTTTCTTT. Protein sequence: CASSSLGGRAEAFF. The full variable domain, rest sourced from reference TRBV28 and TRBJ1-1, is DVKVTQSSRYLVKRTGEKVFLECVQDMDHENMFWYRQDPGLGLRLIYFSYDVKMKEKGDIPEGYSVSREKKERFSLILESASTNQTSMYLCASSSLGGRAEAFFGQGTRLTVV.

The J gene is TRBJ2-7, the V gene TRBV5-1; TRBD2 matches at 10 bases. The germline CDR1 and CDR2 sequences are SGHRS and YFSETQ. V shed 0 bases, J shed 0 bases, and the junction held 9 bases outside the gene matches. This CDR3 contains 18 residues. CDR3 coding DNA: TGCGCCAGCAGCTTGGTACTAGCGGGAATTTCCCGCTCCTACGAGCAGTACTTC. It codes for CASSLVLAGISRSYEQYF.

In its sample, this clonotype was seen a few times. The rearrangement uses TRBV13 and TRBJ2-1, with 9 bases identical to TRBD2. The CDR3 is 16 amino acids. CDR1 and CDR2 from the germline V gene are PRHDT and FYEKMQ (reference sequence). V trimming: 6 bases; J trimming: 2 bases; junction bases outside the gene matches: 8. CDR3 loop: CASSNAGGPPYNEQFF. CDR3 sequence (DNA): TGTGCCAGCAGTAACGCGGGAGGGCCCCCCTACAATGAGCAGTTCTTC.

This chain connects TRBV7-6 to TRBJ2-1, with D hard to call. Trimming shortened V by 3 bases and J by 2 bases, and 11 bases separated the two germline ends. The V gene's germline CDR1 is SGHVS and CDR2 FNYEAQ. The CDR3 consists of 15 residues. CDR3 protein: CASSFNSMPYNEQFF. CDR3 DNA sequence: TGTGCCAGCAGCTTTAATAGCATGCCCTACAATGAGCAGTTCTTC.

This clonotype has ten or more counts. This chain links TRBV12-3 or TRBV12-4 with TRBJ1-1; no definite D call. This CDR3 comprises 13 residues. The germline V and J ends were trimmed by 1 base and 6 bases, with 9 bases remaining between them. Here the CDR3 DNA reads TGTGCCAGCAGTTTAGGAGGGCGGGCTGAAGCTTTCTTT. Its translation is CASSLGGRAEAFF.

This clonotype appeared many times. This chain joins TRBV3-1 and TRBJ2-5; tentatively, D is TRBD1 (5 bases). Germline-derived CDR1 and CDR2 are LGHDT and YNNKEL (reference sequence). The CDR3 is 16 residues long. V gave up 0 bases and J gave up 1 base, with 12 bases separating them. This chain's CDR3 is CASSQEGAPVQETQYF. The CDR3 region has the DNA TGTGCCAGCAGCCAAGAAGGGGCTCCTGTCCAAGAGACCCAGTACTTC.

This clonotype was detected a few times. V gene TRBV4-1 combines with J gene TRBJ2-7; 11 nucleotides align to TRBD2. This CDR3 has 16 residues. The junction had 9 bases not matched to a gene; V was cut back by 2 bases and J by 6 bases. CDR1 is MGHRA and CDR2 is YSYEKL in the germline V gene. CDR3 sequence: CASSQIIAGGPGEQYF. The CDR3 region has the DNA TGCGCCAGCAGCCAAATAATAGCGGGAGGGCCGGGCGAGCAGTACTTC.

This clonotype was detected many times. The V call is TRBV7-2, the J call TRBJ2-3, with D unresolved. The V gene lost 3 bases and the J gene lost 5 bases, with 15 bases spanning the gap. The CDR3 is 15 amino acids. Germline loops: CDR1 SGHTA, CDR2 FQGNSA. The CDR3: CASSLGNSLGDTQYF. DNA for the CDR3: TGTGCCAGCAGCTTGGGTAATAGTCTAGGAGATACGCAGTATTTT.

The rearrangement joins TRBV6-1 to TRBJ2-7; 8 bases fit TRBD1. Germline lookup yields CDR1 MNHNS and CDR2 SASEGT. The CDR3 is 15 amino acids. V was clipped by 2 bases and J by 4 bases; unmatched bases: 7. In DNA form, the CDR3 reads TGTGCCAGCAGTGAAACGGACAGGGTGAGATACGAGCAGTACTTC. Translation gives CASSETDRVRYEQYF.

There are a few counts of this clonotype. V and J are TRBV7-8 and TRBJ2-7; D may be TRBD2 (6 bases). The V end was cut by 5 bases, the J end by 1 base, with 15 bases between. The CDR3 has 15 residues. Germline values: CDR1 SGHVS, CDR2 FQNEAQ. CDR3 in DNA: TGTGCCAGCAGCCCGGAGCGGGCTTCATCCTACGAGCAGTACTTC. It codes for CASSPERASSYEQYF.